This entry concerns a single T cell receptor (beta chain). The target antigen is unknown. Assay: immunoSEQ multiplex PCR; the TCRdb copy retains only in-frame clones and omits some. The sample lists approximately 32,000 clones; around 96% were seen once. These data originate in a study of monozygotic twins with cystic fibrosis. In the study overall: Libraries were built from 3 to 3.5 micrograms of fragmented DNA using 15 PCR cycles. Study conclusions and caveats: In 13 of 16 pairs, V gene usage was closest to the co-twin's. The repertoire was suggested to be naive-dominated, clonality median around 0.01. Monozygotic CF twin pairs shared significantly more nucleotide-identical clonotypes than unrelated CF individuals did.

CDR3 length equals 15 residues. CDR1 and CDR2 from the germline V gene are MGHRA and YSYEKL. Trimming shortened V by 1 base and J by 0 bases, and 6 bases separated the two germline ends. The specimen was blood. This rearrangement joins TRBV4-1 to TRBJ2-2, with D maybe TRBD1 (5 bases). The origin of this receptor is a girl aged 2-10 years with cystic fibrosis. The CDR3 bases are TGCGCCAGCAGCCAAGCAGGGTCGAACACCGGGGAGCTGTTTTTT. Translated: CASSQAGSNTGELFF.